These T cell receptor beta chains were read from a single sample in a study of monozygotic twins with inflammatory bowel disease. TCRdb reworked the 5' RACE reads into one entry per CDR3 protein, no DNA. Across a few hundred thousand distinct CDR3 sequences, the top ten clones capture approximately 5.9% of the sample. Sequencing was done on a sample of blood. The origin of the receptors is a human donor with ulcerative colitis or Crohn's disease, or a healthy co-twin of an affected twin (not recorded which). CDR3s include the opening cysteine and the closing phenylalanine or tryptophan.

V: TRBV12-3/TRBV12-4; J: TRBJ2-2; CDR3: CASSLFSGTGELFF
V: TRBV12-3/TRBV12-4; J: TRBJ2-6; CDR3: CASANSPSGANVLTF
V: TRBV27; J: TRBJ2-1; CDR3: CASGTSGRMYNEQFF
V: TRBV28; J: TRBJ2-2; CDR3: CASKILGGWYPGELFF
V: TRBV20-1; J: TRBJ1-2; CDR3: CSARIPGQGAWGYTF
V: TRBV14; J: TRBJ2-5; CDR3: CASSPRGSGSLVRETQYF
V: TRBV5-1; J: TRBJ2-7; CDR3: CASSPLTGAYEQYF
V: TRBV29-1; J: TRBJ2-1; CDR3: CSVGRGLYNEQFF
V: TRBV28; J: TRBJ2-7; CDR3: CASTSQGTYEQYF
V: TRBV7-2; J: TRBJ2-2; CDR3: CASSPRGVGRGVGELFF
V: TRBV10-1; J: TRBJ2-4; CDR3: CASSEDSRGAKNIQYF
V: TRBV9; J: TRBJ2-7; CDR3: CASSVAQGLYEQYF
V: TRBV12-3/TRBV12-4; J: TRBJ2-2; CDR3: CASSFQGIGELFF
V: TRBV20-1; J: TRBJ2-3; CDR3: CSASPLADTDTQYF
V: TRBV27; J: TRBJ1-4; CDR3: CASSQDRDSEKLFF
V: TRBV7-9; J: TRBJ2-5; CDR3: CASSSSRTGSGETQYF
V: TRBV12-5; J: TRBJ2-3; CDR3: CASGLVQGGSTDTQYF
V: TRBV5-1; J: TRBJ1-5; CDR3: CASSLGDVNQPQHF
V: TRBV5-1; J: TRBJ2-7; CDR3: CASSLGTISYEQYF
V: TRBV14; J: TRBJ2-1; CDR3: CASTGTSGVELYNEQFF
V: TRBV24-1; J: TRBJ2-2; CDR3: CATSDISGGARNTGELFF
V: TRBV11-2; J: TRBJ2-7; CDR3: CASSFAPGTSYEQYF
V: TRBV11-2; J: TRBJ2-4; CDR3: CASSLGILAKNIQYF
V: TRBV5-1; J: TRBJ1-1; CDR3: CASSVTGRTEAFF
V: TRBV6-2/TRBV6-3; J: TRBJ2-2; CDR3: CASSYFSAGELFF
V: TRBV7-2; J: TRBJ2-1; CDR3: CASSSIGGGLSREQFF
V: TRBV5-5; J: TRBJ1-5; CDR3: CASSQRPNNQPQHF